The clone carrying this TCR beta chain showed up many times. This sample stems from a study of metastatic and nonmetastatic thyroid tumors. V lost 0 bases and J lost 10, with 15 bases in between. Germline V CDR1 and CDR2: GTSNPN, SVGIG (reference sequence). The CDR3 totals 14 residues. TCRdb redid the clone calls on the PCR reads using MiXCR. The sample consists of more than 8,500 clones, over 9.5% of them appearing once. No treatment of any kind had been given to any patient before thyroid surgery. V gene TRBV30 combines with J gene TRBJ1-4; maybe TRBD1 (5 bases). The receptor's source is a female donor with papillary thyroid cancer or a benign thyroid nodule (not recorded which). Some clones in this sample may be carry-over from other donors' samples. The sequencing input was tumor tissue. CDR3: CAWSVEGMGGKLFF. The DNA for the CDR3 is TGTGCCTGGAGTGTAGAGGGTATGGGGGGAAAACTGTTTTTT.